The 23 T cell receptor beta chains given below trace back to one sample, sequenced in a study of CD4 T cells in relation to SARS-CoV-2 and coronaviruses. Sequencing was performed with immunoSEQ multiplex PCR; in TCRdb, only in-frame clones are kept and a portion is missing. Among some 69,000 clones listed, 94% were seen once. The unexposed donors gave CD4+ T cells in about 2011-2018, prior to COVID-19. Sequenced: naive CD4+ T cells from PBMCs. Subset denoted: naive CD4+ T cells isolated by negative enrichment. The receptors were gathered from a human donor in good health.

The chain has TRBV7-8 and TRBJ2-7; D might be TRBD2 (5 bases). The CDR3 has 13 residues. V was trimmed by 6 bases and J by 2 bases, leaving 11 bases between them. The germline V gene encodes CDR1 SGHVS and CDR2 FQNEAQ. The CDR3 here is CASREAGTYEQYF. The DNA for the CDR3 is TGTGCCAGCAGAGAGGCGGGCACCTACGAGCAGTACTTC.

This clone appeared a single time. The rearrangement joins TRBV27 to TRBJ2-7, with D maybe TRBD1 (5 bases). CDR1 MNHEY and CDR2 SMNVEV come from the germline V gene (reference sequence). The germline V and J ends were trimmed by 6 bases and 6 bases, with 15 bases remaining between them. This CDR3 spans 13 amino acids. The CDR3 nucleotides read TGTGCCAGCAGGAGGAGTGGGGCGGTCGAGCAGTACTTC. Translating gives CASRRSGAVEQYF.

This clone has only one observation. V and J are TRBV5-5 and TRBJ2-2, with 10 bases aligning to TRBD2. Per the germline V gene, CDR1 is SGHKS and CDR2 is YYEKEE (reference sequence). The CDR3 sequence is 17 residues long. V was pared by 4 bases and J by 1 base, with 7 bases of the junction left unmatched. In DNA form, the CDR3 reads TGTGCCAGCAGCAGGACCGGGACTAGCGTGAACACCGGGGAGCTGTTTTTT. Its protein is CASSRTGTSVNTGELFF.

The rearrangement links TRBV18 to TRBJ2-5; no reliable D call. The ends were cut back, 2 bases at V and 5 bases at J, with 6 bases in the middle. This CDR3 is 12 amino acids long. The germline gives CDR1 KGHSH, CDR2 LQKENI. CDR3 bases: TGTGCCAGCTCACCAAGTCGGGAGACCCAGTACTTC. It codes for CASSPSRETQYF.

The V and J genes are TRBV3-1 (or the pseudogene TRBV3-2) and TRBJ2-1; TRBD1 or TRBD2 may be the D gene (5 bases each). V dropped 1 base and J dropped 3 bases, with 22 bases sitting between them. This CDR3 contains 19 residues. Germline V CDR1 and CDR2: LGHDT, YNNKEL (reference sequence). CDR3 region: CASSQASLGHPRGYNEQFF. The CDR3 DNA reads TGTGCCAGCAGCCAAGCGTCCTTGGGCCACCCGAGGGGCTACAATGAGCAGTTCTTC.

The chain couples TRBV19 to TRBJ2-7; TRBD2 is a possible D gene (6 bases). CDR1 is LNHDA, CDR2 SQIVND, per germline (reference sequence). There are 16 residues in the CDR3. The V end was cut by 2 bases, the J end by 4 bases, with 18 bases between. The CDR3 spells CASSIRRGAGSYEQYF. The CDR3, as DNA: TGTGCCAGTAGTATACGGCGGGGAGCAGGATCGTACGAGCAGTACTTC. The full variable domain, rest sourced from reference TRBV19 and TRBJ2-7, is DGGITQSPKYLFRKEGQNVTLSCEQNLNHDAMYWYRQDPGQGLRLIYYSQIVNDFQKGDIAEGYSVSREKKESFPLTVTSAQKNPTAFYLCASSIRRGAGSYEQYFGPGTRLTVT.

The chain is built from TRBV19 and TRBJ2-2; 10 nucleotides agree with TRBD1. In germline, CDR1 is LNHDA, CDR2 SQIVND (reference sequence). The CDR3 runs to 15 residues. V was clipped by 5 bases and J by 3 bases; unmatched bases: 3. CDR3 bases: TGTGCCAGTAGTGCCGGGACAGGGGACACCGGGGAGCTGTTTTTT. This translates into CASSAGTGDTGELFF.

The J gene is TRBJ1-1, the V gene TRBV28, with 8 bases identical to TRBD1. CDR3 length: 15 residues. The germline V gene encodes CDR1 MDHEN and CDR2 SYDVKM. Trimming took 4 bases from V and 4 from J; bases not matched to a gene: 8. The CDR3 reads CASSSRGRGGTEAFF. CDR3 in DNA: TGTGCCAGCAGTTCCAGGGGGCGCGGGGGCACTGAAGCTTTCTTT.

The rearrangement joins TRBV19 to TRBJ2-2; tentatively, D is TRBD1 (6 bases). The CDR3 covers 14 residues. The ends were cut back, 5 bases at V and 6 bases at J, with 13 bases in the middle. Per germline, CDR1 LNHDA and CDR2 SQIVND (reference sequence). The CDR3, as DNA: TGTGCCAGTAGTGACCTAAACAGGGCCGGGGAGCTGTTTTTT. This encodes CASSDLNRAGELFF. The whole variable domain, remainder taken from reference TRBV19 and TRBJ2-2, is DGGITQSPKYLFRKEGQNVTLSCEQNLNHDAMYWYRQDPGQGLRLIYYSQIVNDFQKGDIAEGYSVSREKKESFPLTVTSAQKNPTAFYLCASSDLNRAGELFFGEGSRLTVL.

This chain connects TRBV28 to TRBJ1-4, with TRBD1 identical over 10 bases. The CDR3 consists of 15 residues. J lost 4 bases, V lost 7 bases, and 6 bases had no gene match. Germline V gene sequence: CDR1 MDHEN, CDR2 SYDVKM. The CDR3 nucleotides are TGTGCCAGCAAGCTTGGGACAGGGGTTAATGAAAAACTGTTTTTT. Amino acid sequence: CASKLGTGVNEKLFF.

This chain joins TRBV18 and TRBJ2-1, with TRBD1 identical over 10 bases. The germline gives CDR1 KGHSH, CDR2 LQKENI. Trimming took 5 bases from V and 7 from J; bases not matched to a gene: 11. The CDR3 contains 16 residues. Written as DNA, the CDR3 is TGTGCCAGCTCAACCAGACAGGGGGCGAATGGAAATGAGCAGTTCTTC. Encoded protein: CASSTRQGANGNEQFF.

The J gene is TRBJ1-6, the V gene TRBV2; TRBD1 is a possible D gene (6 bases). V was clipped by 7 bases and J by 0 bases, with 19 bases between them. The CDR3 spans 18 residues. CDR1 and CDR2 from the germline V gene are SNHLY and FYNNEI. The CDR3 loop is CASTTGIQGNSYNSPLHF. CDR3 DNA: TGTGCCAGCACAACCGGGATACAGGGTAACTCCTATAATTCACCCCTCCACTTT.

The rearrangement uses TRBV12-3 or TRBV12-4 and TRBJ2-5; maybe TRBD1 (5 bases). This CDR3 has 12 residues. Between the trimmed V and J ends, which lost 1 base and 5 bases, there was a span of 5 bases. CDR3 in DNA: TGTGCCAGCAGTTTAGACAGGGAGACCCAGTACTTC. It yields the protein CASSLDRETQYF.

V is TRBV15 and J is TRBJ2-1, with TRBD2 matching over 12 bases. Germline V gene data show CDR1 as LNHNV and CDR2 as YYDKDF (reference sequence). Unmatched junction bases numbered 9, after V lost 4 bases and J lost 2 bases. The CDR3 runs to 18 residues. The CDR3 nucleotides are TGTGCCACCAGCACAGAAGGTAGACTAGCGGGGGCCTACAATGAGCAGTTCTTC. It yields the protein CATSTEGRLAGAYNEQFF. Using reference TRBV15 and TRBJ2-1 for the parts outside the CDR3, the full variable domain is DAMVIQNPRYQVTQFGKPVTLSCSQTLNHNVMYWYQQKSSQAPKLLFHYYDKDFNNEADTPDNFQSRRPNTSFCFLDIRSPGLGDTAMYLCATSTEGRLAGAYNEQFFGPGTRLTVL.

The chain combines TRBV7-7 with TRBJ2-5, with 9 bases matching TRBD1. The germline V gene encodes CDR1 SSHAT and CDR2 FNYEAQ (reference sequence). V shed 1 base and J 5 bases; nucleotides not matched to a gene: 11. CDR3 length: 17 residues. CDR3 sequence: CASSLGGTGTGTETQYF. The DNA of the CDR3 is TGTGCCAGCAGCTTAGGAGGCACCGGGACAGGGACGGAGACCCAGTACTTC.

V is TRBV9 and J is TRBJ2-2, with D possibly being TRBD1 or TRBD2 (5 bases each). Trimming stripped 1 base from V and 3 bases from J, with 16 bases between. Looked up from germline, CDR1 is SGDLS and CDR2 is YYNGEE. CDR3 length: 17 residues. The CDR3 reads CASSVHEWGSYTGELFF. The CDR3 nucleotides are TGTGCCAGCAGCGTACACGAATGGGGGAGCTACACCGGGGAGCTGTTTTTT.

The chain is built from TRBV30 and TRBJ2-7, with D perhaps TRBD1 (6 bases). Trimming pared 8 bases from V and 3 bases from J, leaving 23 bases between. The germline CDR1 and CDR2 sequences are GTSNPN and SVGIG (reference sequence). There are 15 residues in the CDR3. In DNA, the CDR3 is TGTGCCGCCGAAAGAAGACAGGCCCAAAACTACGAGCAGTACTTC. Amino acids: CAAERRQAQNYEQYF.

The rearrangement joins TRBV10-1 to TRBJ2-1; 15 bases map to TRBD2. J lost 4 bases, V lost 6 bases, and 10 bases had no gene match. The CDR3 consists of 18 residues. CDR1 is WNHNN, CDR2 SYGVQD, per germline (reference sequence). The CDR3 region is CASSRGGTSGRRYNEQFF. CDR3 nucleotide sequence: TGCGCCAGCAGCCGCGGGGGGACTAGCGGGAGGAGATACAATGAGCAGTTCTTC.

This sequence joins TRBV5-1 and TRBJ2-7; the match to TRBD1 covers 12 bases. The junction had 3 bases not matched to a gene; V was cut back by 2 bases and J by 9 bases. The CDR3 is made up of 13 amino acids. In germline, CDR1 is SGHRS, CDR2 YFSETQ. The CDR3 region is CASSLPGQGAQYF. The CDR3 DNA is TGCGCCAGCAGCTTACCGGGACAGGGGGCGCAGTACTTC.

The rearrangement links TRBV10-1 to TRBJ1-1; no reliable D call. With 5 bases removed from V and 5 bases from J, the gap between germline ends came to 6 bases. The CDR3 runs to 11 residues. Germline V gene data show CDR1 as WNHNN and CDR2 as SYGVQD (reference sequence). Here the CDR3 reads CASSPGTEAFF. The CDR3 DNA sequence: TGCGCCAGCAGTCCGGGTACTGAAGCTTTCTTT.

The CDR3 is CASSYRQGAYEQYF. CDR3 nucleotides: TGTGCCAGCAGCTACCGACAGGGGGCCTACGAGCAGTACTTC. J is TRBJ2-7 and V is TRBV28; 9 bases are a match to TRBD1. Germline CDR1 reads MDHEN; CDR2 reads SYDVKM. The CDR3 loop spans 14 amino acids. The junction had 5 bases not matched to a gene; V was cut back by 6 bases and J by 2 bases.

V is TRBV3-1 (or the pseudogene TRBV3-2) and J is TRBJ1-2; a possible D gene is TRBD1 (5 bases). The V end lost 0 bases, the J end lost 6 bases, and 11 bases lay between the germline ends. Germline assignment: CDR1 LGHDT and CDR2 YNNKEL (reference sequence). The CDR3 length is 14 residues. In DNA form, the CDR3 reads TGTGCCAGCAGCCAAGATGAACGGACAAATGGCTACACCTTC. Encoded protein: CASSQDERTNGYTF.

This clone was seen a single time. V is TRBV28 and J is TRBJ2-7; D is perhaps TRBD2 (5 bases). The CDR3 totals 16 residues. Per germline, CDR1 MDHEN and CDR2 SYDVKM. V lost 4 bases and J lost 0, with 16 bases in between. The CDR3 loop is CASSSSKRVSSYEQYF. DNA of the CDR3: TGTGCCAGCAGTTCCTCCAAGAGGGTTTCCTCCTACGAGCAGTACTTC.